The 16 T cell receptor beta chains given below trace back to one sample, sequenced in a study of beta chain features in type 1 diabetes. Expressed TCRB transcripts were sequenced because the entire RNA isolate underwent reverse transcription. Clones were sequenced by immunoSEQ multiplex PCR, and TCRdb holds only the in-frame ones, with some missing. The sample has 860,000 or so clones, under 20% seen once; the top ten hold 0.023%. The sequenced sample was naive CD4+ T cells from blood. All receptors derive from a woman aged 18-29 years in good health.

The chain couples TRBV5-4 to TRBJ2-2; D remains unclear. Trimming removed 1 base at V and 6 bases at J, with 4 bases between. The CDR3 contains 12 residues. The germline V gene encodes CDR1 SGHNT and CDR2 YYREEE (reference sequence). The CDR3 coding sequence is TGTGCCAGCAGCTTGTATTCCGGGGAGCTGTTTTTT. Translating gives CASSLYSGELFF.

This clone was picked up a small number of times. This chain's CDR3 is CSVGDRPYEQYF. Written as DNA, the CDR3 is TGCAGCGTTGGGGACAGACCTTACGAGCAGTACTTC. The rearrangement uses TRBV29-1 and TRBJ2-7; TRBD1 matches 7 bases. CDR3 length: 12 amino acids. V lost 4 bases, J lost 4 bases, and 4 bases stayed unmatched. CDR1 is SQVTM, CDR2 ANQGSEA, per germline.

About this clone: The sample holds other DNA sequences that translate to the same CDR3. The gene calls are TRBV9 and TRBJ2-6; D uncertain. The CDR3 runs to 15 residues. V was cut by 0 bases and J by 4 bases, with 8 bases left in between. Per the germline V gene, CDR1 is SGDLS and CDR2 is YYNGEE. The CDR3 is CASSVVGSGANVLTF. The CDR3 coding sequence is TGTGCCAGCAGCGTAGTAGGGTCCGGGGCCAACGTCCTGACTTTC.

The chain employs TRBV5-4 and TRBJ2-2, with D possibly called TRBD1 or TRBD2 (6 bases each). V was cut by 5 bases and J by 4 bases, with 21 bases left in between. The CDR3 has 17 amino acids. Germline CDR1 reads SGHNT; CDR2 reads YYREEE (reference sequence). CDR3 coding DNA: TGTGCCAGCAGTAAAGCTAATCGAGGGGGGATCACCGGGGAGCTGTTTTTT. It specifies CASSKANRGGITGELFF.

The CDR3 sequence: CATSRGGVGGTNYGYTF. DNA for the CDR3: TGTGCCACCAGCAGAGGTGGTGTTGGAGGAACTAACTATGGCTACACCTTC. J is TRBJ1-2 and V is TRBV15; D gene uncertain. With 1 base removed from V and 0 bases from J, the gap between germline ends came to 15 bases. Germline-derived CDR1 and CDR2 are LNHNV and YYDKDF (reference sequence). CDR3 length: 17 residues.

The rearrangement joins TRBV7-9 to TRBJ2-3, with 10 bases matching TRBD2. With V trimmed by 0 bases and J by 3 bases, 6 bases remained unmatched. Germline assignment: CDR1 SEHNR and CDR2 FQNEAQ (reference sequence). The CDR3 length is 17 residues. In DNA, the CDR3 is TGTGCCAGCAGCTTAGCGCTGAGCGGGAGGGGGACAGATACGCAGTATTTT. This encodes CASSLALSGRGTDTQYF.

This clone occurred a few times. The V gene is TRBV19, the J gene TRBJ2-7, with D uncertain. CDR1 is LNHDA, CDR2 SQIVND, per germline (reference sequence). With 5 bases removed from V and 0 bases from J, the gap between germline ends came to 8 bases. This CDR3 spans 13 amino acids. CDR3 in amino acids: CASSVADSYEQYF. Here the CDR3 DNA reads TGTGCCAGTAGTGTCGCGGACTCCTACGAGCAGTACTTC.

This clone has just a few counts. This chain's CDR3 is CASSLLGGQLSYEQYF. The CDR3 bases are TGTGCCAGCAGCCTCCTAGGGGGGCAGCTCTCCTACGAGCAGTACTTC. The J gene is TRBJ2-7, the V gene TRBV7-2; D is tentatively TRBD1 or TRBD2 (6 bases each). CDR3 length equals 16 residues. The germline V gene has CDR1 SGHTA and CDR2 FQGNSA. The germline V and J ends were trimmed by 5 bases and 0 bases, with 17 bases remaining between them.

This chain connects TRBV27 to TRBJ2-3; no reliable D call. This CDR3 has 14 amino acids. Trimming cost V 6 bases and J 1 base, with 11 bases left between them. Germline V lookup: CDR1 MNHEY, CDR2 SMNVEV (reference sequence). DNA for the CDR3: TGTGCCAGCAGAAAAACTCTAGGCACAGATACGCAGTATTTT. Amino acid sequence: CASRKTLGTDTQYF.

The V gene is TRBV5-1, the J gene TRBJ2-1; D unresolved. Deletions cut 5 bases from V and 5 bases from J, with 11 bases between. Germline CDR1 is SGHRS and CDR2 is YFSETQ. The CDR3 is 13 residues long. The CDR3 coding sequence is TGCGCCAGCAGTGAGGCCCCCCACAATGAGCAGTTCTTC. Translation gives CASSEAPHNEQFF.

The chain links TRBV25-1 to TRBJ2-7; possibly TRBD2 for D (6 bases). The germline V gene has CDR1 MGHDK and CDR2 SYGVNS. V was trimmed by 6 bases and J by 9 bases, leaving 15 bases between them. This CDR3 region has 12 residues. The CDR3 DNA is TGTGCCAGCAGGGGGGGAGGAGACAGGCAGTACTTC. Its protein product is CASRGGGDRQYF.

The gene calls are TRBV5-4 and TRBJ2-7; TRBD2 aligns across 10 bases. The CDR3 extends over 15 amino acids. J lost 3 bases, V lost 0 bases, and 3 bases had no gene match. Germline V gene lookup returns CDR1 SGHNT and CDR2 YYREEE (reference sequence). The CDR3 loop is CASSLGTSGGYEQYF. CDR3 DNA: TGTGCCAGCAGCTTGGGGACTAGCGGAGGCTACGAGCAGTACTTC.

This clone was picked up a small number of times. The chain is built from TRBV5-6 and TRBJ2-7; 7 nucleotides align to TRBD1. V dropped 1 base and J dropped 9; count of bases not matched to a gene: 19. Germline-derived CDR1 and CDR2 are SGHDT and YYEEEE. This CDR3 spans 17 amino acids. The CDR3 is CASSLRGVGTAAFGQYF. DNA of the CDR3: TGTGCCAGCAGCTTGAGAGGGGTTGGGACAGCGGCGTTTGGGCAGTACTTC. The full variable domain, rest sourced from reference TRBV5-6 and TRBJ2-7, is DAGVTQSPTHLIKTRGQQVTLRCSPKSGHDTVSWYQQALGQGPQFIFQYYEEEERQRGNFPDRFSGHQFPNYSSELNVNALLLGDSALYLCASSLRGVGTAAFGQYFGPGTRLTVT.

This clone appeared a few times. The CDR3 DNA follows: TGTGCCAGCAGCGGTGGCCGGGACAGGGGGCGGGAGCAGTACTTC. Translated, it gives CASSGGRDRGREQYF. The J gene is TRBJ2-7, the V gene TRBV7-2, with 12 positions matching TRBD1. The germline CDR1 and CDR2 sequences are SGHTA and FQGNSA. This CDR3 region has 15 residues. V shed 5 bases, J shed 7 bases, and the junction held 9 bases outside the gene matches.

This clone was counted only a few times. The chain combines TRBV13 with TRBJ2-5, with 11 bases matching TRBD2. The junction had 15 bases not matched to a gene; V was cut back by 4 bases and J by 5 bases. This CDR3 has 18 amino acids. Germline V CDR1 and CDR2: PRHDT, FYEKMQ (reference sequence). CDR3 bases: TGTGCCAGCAGCTACGGGCACGGGACTAGCGGACGTAGGGAGACCCAGTACTTC. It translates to CASSYGHGTSGRRETQYF.

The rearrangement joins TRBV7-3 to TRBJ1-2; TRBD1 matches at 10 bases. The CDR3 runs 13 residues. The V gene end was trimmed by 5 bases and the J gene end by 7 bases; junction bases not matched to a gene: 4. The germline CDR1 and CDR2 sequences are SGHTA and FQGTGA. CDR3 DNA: TGTGCCAGCAGCGTGGACAGGGGGAGTGGCTACACCTTC. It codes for CASSVDRGSGYTF.